What follows are 4 T cell receptor beta chains derived from one specimen sequenced in a study of cytomegalovirus exposure and HLA in healthy donors. The PCR contained 60 Vbeta and 13 Jbeta primers. Only in-frame clones appear in the TCRdb table, and some are missing; sequencing was by immunoSEQ multiplex PCR. The sample consists of 100,000 to 150,000 clones, around four fifths of them appearing once. Sequencing was performed on PBMCs. The receptors were sampled from a boy aged 2-15 years in good health and CMV-seronegative.

This chain uses TRBV2 with TRBJ1-3; D possibly corresponds to TRBD1 (6 bases). V shed 2 bases and J shed 0 bases, with 8 bases lying between them. The CDR3 runs to 15 residues. Germline V CDR1 and CDR2: SNHLY, FYNNEI. DNA of the CDR3: TGTGCCAGCAGTGAACACAGGGTCTCTGGAAACACCATATATTTT. Protein product: CASSEHRVSGNTIYF.

This sequence joins TRBV5-1 and TRBJ2-5; no firm D call. V gave up 0 bases and J gave up 0 bases, with 12 bases separating them. CDR3 length: 16 residues. From germline, CDR1 is SGHRS and CDR2 YFSETQ. In DNA form, the CDR3 reads TGCGCCAGCAGCTTGGAGCCTGGCAGGTACCAAGAGACCCAGTACTTC. Protein sequence: CASSLEPGRYQETQYF.

This clone has a single count. The chain uses TRBV29-1 and TRBJ2-2; D gene ambiguous. Germline V gives CDR1 SQVTM, CDR2 ANQGSEA. Trimming pared 7 bases from V and 2 bases from J, leaving 11 bases between. This CDR3 region has 13 residues. CDR3 in DNA: TGCAGCGGACTTGTATTTAACACCGGGGAGCTGTTTTTT. Translating it yields CSGLVFNTGELFF.

The V and J genes are TRBV13 and TRBJ1-3, with D uncertain. Per germline, CDR1 PRHDT and CDR2 FYEKMQ (reference sequence). The length of the CDR3 is 18 residues. The V and J ends lost 2 bases and 4 bases respectively, with 21 bases between them. As DNA, the CDR3 is TGTGCCAGCAGCTTATTTGGGTCGGGAGTTTCTCTGGGAAACACCATATATTTT. It specifies CASSLFGSGVSLGNTIYF.